Below, 17 T cell receptor beta chains from the same sample are listed, as sequenced in a study of shared clonotypes between healthy human individuals. Data came from immunoSEQ multiplex PCR; TCRdb stores just in-frame clones and leaves some out. The data hold some 690,000 clones, with about 92% observed a single time. Material for sequencing was memory CD8+ T cells from PBMCs. Subset in this sample: CD45RO+ cells pooled with CCR7-negative TemRA cells. The source is a man younger than 35 in good health. Some clones in this sample may be carry-over from other donors' samples.

The chain links TRBV6-5 to TRBJ1-5, with D possibly matching TRBD1 (5 bases). This CDR3 is built from 14 residues. Trimming took off 4 bases at V and 3 bases at J, with 10 bases between the two ends. The germline V gene has CDR1 MNHEY and CDR2 SVGAGI. CDR3 sequence reads: CASSLRGYNQPQHF. The DNA of the CDR3 is TGTGCCAGCAGTTTAAGGGGTTACAATCAGCCCCAGCATTTT.

The rearrangement links TRBV7-9 to TRBJ1-5; D gene uncertain. CDR1 SEHNR and CDR2 FQNEAQ come from the germline V gene (reference sequence). With 5 bases removed from V and 0 bases from J, the gap between germline ends came to 11 bases. The CDR3 length is 15 residues. The CDR3 sequence: CASSPGRYSNQPQHF. The CDR3 DNA reads as TGTGCCAGCAGCCCTGGACGGTATAGCAATCAGCCCCAGCATTTT.

This clone was seen just once. The chain recombines TRBV6-1 with TRBJ2-7; possibly TRBD2 for D (5 bases). Germline V lookup: CDR1 MNHNS, CDR2 SASEGT. V was trimmed by 10 bases and J by 0 bases, leaving 10 bases between them. The CDR3 runs to 12 residues. The DNA for the CDR3 is TGTGCCATACCGGGGTACTCCTACGAGCAGTACTTC. It specifies CAIPGYSYEQYF.

The chain is built from TRBV5-6 and TRBJ2-3, with a possible D match to TRBD2 (5 bases). This CDR3 has 12 amino acids. Germline V gene lookup returns CDR1 SGHDT and CDR2 YYEEEE. V lost 7 bases and J 2 bases, leaving 8 bases between the germline ends. The CDR3 reads CASQDYTDTQYF. Here the CDR3 DNA reads TGTGCCAGCCAAGACTACACAGATACGCAGTATTTT.

V is TRBV11-1 and J is TRBJ2-1, with D possibly being TRBD1 or TRBD2 (5 bases each). Deletions cut 5 bases from V and 7 bases from J, with 9 bases between. This CDR3 comprises 12 residues. From germline, CDR1 is SGHAT and CDR2 FQDESV (reference sequence). CDR3 in amino acids: CASSPWGNEQFF. The CDR3 region has the DNA TGTGCCAGCAGCCCATGGGGGAATGAGCAGTTCTTC.

V is TRBV7-9 and J is TRBJ2-5; tentative D call: TRBD2 (8 bases). The CDR3 runs 14 residues. In germline, CDR1 is SEHNR, CDR2 FQNEAQ (reference sequence). V lost 5 bases to trimming and J lost 9 bases, with 19 bases between them. The CDR3 coding sequence is TGTGCCAGCAGCCAAGGGGGCCTCGGGAGGGCCCAGTACTTC. Protein product: CASSQGGLGRAQYF.

This clone has a handful of counts. The rearrangement joins TRBV10-3 to TRBJ1-1; 8 bases align to TRBD1. After removal of 10 bases from V and 1 base from J, the junction contained 8 bases not matched to a gene. CDR3 length: 14 amino acids. CDR1 ENHRY and CDR2 SYGVKD come from the germline V gene. CDR3 loop: CATRQGQKNTEAFF. The CDR3 DNA is TGTGCCACCCGACAGGGGCAGAAGAACACTGAAGCTTTCTTT.

The rearrangement links TRBV28 to TRBJ1-1, with D unresolved. CDR1 is MDHEN, CDR2 SYDVKM, per germline. This CDR3 region has 14 residues. Between the trimmed V and J ends, which lost 6 bases and 1 base, there was a span of 12 bases. The CDR3 protein is CASSQIDQNTEAFF. The CDR3 bases are TGTGCCAGCAGCCAAATCGACCAGAACACTGAAGCTTTCTTT.

The J gene is TRBJ1-1, the V gene TRBV19; 7 bases map to TRBD1. After removal of 5 bases from V and 8 bases from J, the junction contained 11 bases not matched to a gene. Germline assignment: CDR1 LNHDA and CDR2 SQIVND (reference sequence). The CDR3 is 14 amino acids. The CDR3 protein is CASSVPGDRPEAFF. CDR3 bases: TGTGCCAGTAGTGTACCCGGGGACAGACCAGAAGCTTTCTTT.

The rearrangement links TRBV13 to TRBJ2-1; D is perhaps TRBD1 (6 bases). The CDR3 has 15 amino acids. V lost 5 bases to trimming and J lost 4 bases, with 15 bases between them. Germline values: CDR1 PRHDT, CDR2 FYEKMQ (reference sequence). The CDR3 here is CASSGGGRGYNEQFF. For the CDR3, the DNA is TGTGCCAGCAGCGGGGGCGGGCGCGGGTACAATGAGCAGTTCTTC.

The chain links TRBV19 to TRBJ2-7; D remains ambiguous. Germline-derived CDR1 and CDR2 are LNHDA and SQIVND (reference sequence). This CDR3 comprises 14 residues. V shed 0 bases and J shed 2 bases, with 8 bases lying between them. The CDR3 nucleotides read TGTGCCAGTAGTATAGATGCTGAGACCTACGAGCAGTACTTC. Protein sequence: CASSIDAETYEQYF.

In its sample, this clone was seen once. The chain employs TRBV19 and TRBJ1-2; D is perhaps TRBD1 (5 bases). The CDR3 runs to 15 residues. With 3 bases removed from V and 4 bases from J, the gap between germline ends came to 15 bases. Germline V gives CDR1 LNHDA, CDR2 SQIVND (reference sequence). The CDR3 coding sequence is TGTGCCAGTAGTATGTATGGGGGAAGCGGCTATGGCTACACCTTC. Translating gives CASSMYGGSGYGYTF.

The chain recombines TRBV6-5 with TRBJ1-3, with D unresolved. Germline values: CDR1 MNHEY, CDR2 SVGAGI. This CDR3 spans 15 amino acids. Trimming removed 4 bases at V and 2 bases at J, with 12 bases between. CDR3 loop: CASSSNWIPGNTIYF. The CDR3 nucleotides read TGTGCCAGCAGTTCAAACTGGATTCCTGGAAACACCATATATTTT.

The V gene is TRBV5-4, the J gene TRBJ2-7; unclear D gene. V lost 0 bases and J lost 6, with 10 bases in between. The V gene's germline CDR1 is SGHNT and CDR2 YYREEE (reference sequence). This CDR3 spans 13 amino acids. CDR3 loop: CASSLDRVGEQYF. The CDR3 nucleotides read TGTGCCAGCAGCTTGGACCGGGTAGGCGAGCAGTACTTC.

The V gene is TRBV28, the J gene TRBJ2-5; D unclear. Germline V gene data show CDR1 as MDHEN and CDR2 as SYDVKM. The CDR3 has 15 residues. V lost 1 base, J lost 0 bases, and 9 bases lay in between. In nucleotides, the CDR3 is TGTGCCAGCAGTTTATCCTTGGGCAACCAAGAGACCCAGTACTTC. Translation: CASSLSLGNQETQYF.

The rearrangement uses TRBV11-2 and TRBJ2-7, with 14 bases lining up with TRBD2. J was trimmed by 5 bases and V by 5 bases; bases with no gene match: 17. CDR3 length: 19 amino acids. CDR1 and CDR2 (germline): SGHAT, FQNNGV. Here the CDR3 reads CASSLSRLPGLAGGHEQYF. The DNA for the CDR3 is TGTGCCAGCAGCCTCTCGCGTCTCCCTGGACTAGCGGGAGGTCACGAGCAGTACTTC.

For this clone: Possible read error: a much larger clone is one base away. This specimen includes other DNA sequences encoding the same CDR3. The rearrangement joins TRBV6-5 to TRBJ1-4; perhaps TRBD1 as D (5 bases). The CDR3 spans 15 residues. The V end lost 2 bases, the J end lost 8 bases, and 15 bases lay between the germline ends. Per the germline V gene, CDR1 is MNHEY and CDR2 is SVGAGI. The CDR3 coding sequence is TGTGCCAGCAGTTACGCTGGGACGGGGCGGGAAAAACTGTTTTTT. It is translated as CASSYAGTGREKLFF.